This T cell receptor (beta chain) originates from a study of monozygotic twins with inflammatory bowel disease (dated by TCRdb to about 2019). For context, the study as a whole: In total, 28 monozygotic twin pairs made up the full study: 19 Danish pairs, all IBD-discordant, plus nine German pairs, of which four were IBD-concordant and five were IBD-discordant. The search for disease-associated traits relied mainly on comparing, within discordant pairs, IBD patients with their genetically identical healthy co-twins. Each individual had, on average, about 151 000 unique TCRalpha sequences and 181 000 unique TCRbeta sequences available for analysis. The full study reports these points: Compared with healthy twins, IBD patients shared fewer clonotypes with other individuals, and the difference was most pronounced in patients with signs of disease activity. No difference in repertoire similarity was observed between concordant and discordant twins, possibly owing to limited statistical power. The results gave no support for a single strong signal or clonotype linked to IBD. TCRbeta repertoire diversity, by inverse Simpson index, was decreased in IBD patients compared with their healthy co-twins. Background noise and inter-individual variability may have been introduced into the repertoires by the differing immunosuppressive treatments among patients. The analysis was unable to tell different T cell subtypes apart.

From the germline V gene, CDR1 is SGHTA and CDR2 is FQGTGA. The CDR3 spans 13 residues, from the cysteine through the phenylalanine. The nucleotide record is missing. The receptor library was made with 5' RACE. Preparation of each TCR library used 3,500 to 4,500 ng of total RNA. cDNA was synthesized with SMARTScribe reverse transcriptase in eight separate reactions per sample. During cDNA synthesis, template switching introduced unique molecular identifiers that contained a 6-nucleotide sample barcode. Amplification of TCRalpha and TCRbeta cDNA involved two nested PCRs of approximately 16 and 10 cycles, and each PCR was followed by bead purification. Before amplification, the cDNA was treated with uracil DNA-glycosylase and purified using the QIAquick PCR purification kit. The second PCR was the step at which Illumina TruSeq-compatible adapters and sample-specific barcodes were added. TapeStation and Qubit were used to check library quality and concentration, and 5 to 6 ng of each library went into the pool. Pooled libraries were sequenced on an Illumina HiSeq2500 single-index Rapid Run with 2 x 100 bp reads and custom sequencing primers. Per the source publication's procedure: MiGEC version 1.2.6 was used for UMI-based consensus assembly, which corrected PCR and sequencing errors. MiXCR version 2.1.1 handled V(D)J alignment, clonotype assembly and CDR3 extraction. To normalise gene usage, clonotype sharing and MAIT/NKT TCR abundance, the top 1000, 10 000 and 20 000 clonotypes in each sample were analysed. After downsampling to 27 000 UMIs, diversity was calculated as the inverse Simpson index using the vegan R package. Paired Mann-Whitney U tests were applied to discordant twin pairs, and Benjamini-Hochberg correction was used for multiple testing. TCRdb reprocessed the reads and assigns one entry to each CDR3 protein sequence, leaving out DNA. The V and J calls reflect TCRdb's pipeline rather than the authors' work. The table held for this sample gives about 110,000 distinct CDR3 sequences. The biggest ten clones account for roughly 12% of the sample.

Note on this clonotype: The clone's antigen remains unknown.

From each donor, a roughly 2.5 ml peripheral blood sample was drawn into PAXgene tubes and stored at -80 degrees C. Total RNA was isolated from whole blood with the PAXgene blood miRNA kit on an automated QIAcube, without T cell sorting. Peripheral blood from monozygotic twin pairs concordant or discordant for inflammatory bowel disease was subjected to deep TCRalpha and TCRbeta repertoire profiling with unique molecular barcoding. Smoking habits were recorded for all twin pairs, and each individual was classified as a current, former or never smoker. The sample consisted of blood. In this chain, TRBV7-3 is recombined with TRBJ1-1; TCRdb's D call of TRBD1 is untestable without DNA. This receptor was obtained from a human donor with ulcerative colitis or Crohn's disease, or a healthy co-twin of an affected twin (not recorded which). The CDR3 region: CASSGWGGTEAFF.